Shown below are 14 T cell receptor beta chains from a single sample sequenced in a study of a mutant IDH1 vaccine in newly diagnosed glioma. TCRdb keeps only in-frame clones here, not all; method: immunoSEQ multiplex PCR. The sample lists around 50,000 clones; 80% to 90% were seen once. Time point defined: week 35, safety follow-up. Each dose delivered 300 ug of mutant IDH1 20-mer peptide subcutaneously with imiquimod. For these TCRs, the target antigens are not known. The specimen was PBMCs, collected from a glioma patient whose treatment included an IDH1 peptide vaccine. These receptors originate from a woman aged 18-29 years with glioma.

By frequency in the sample, this clone is large. The rearrangement joins TRBV6-4 to TRBJ2-1, with D unclear. Germline CDR1 and CDR2: MRHNA and SNTAGT. V was pared by 2 bases and J by 6 bases, with 8 bases between. The CDR3 length is 13 residues. CDR3 nucleotide sequence: TGTGCCAGCAGTGACCTGGCCACCAATGAGCAGTTCTTC. Amino acid sequence: CASSDLATNEQFF.

This chain uses TRBV7-9 with TRBJ1-3; 7 bases are shared with TRBD1. The CDR3 covers 17 residues. Trimming cost V 5 bases and J 0 bases; bases outside gene matches: 10. CDR1 SEHNR and CDR2 FQNEAQ come from the germline V gene (reference sequence). The chain's CDR3 is CASSGLGQPASGNTIYF. In nucleotides, the CDR3 is TGTGCCAGCAGCGGATTGGGACAGCCCGCCTCTGGAAACACCATATATTTT.

This clone is a singleton in its sample. The V gene is TRBV5-6, the J gene TRBJ2-5; D gene uncertain. The CDR3 has 13 amino acids. V dropped 6 bases and J dropped 1 base, with 10 bases sitting between them. CDR1 and CDR2 (germline): SGHDT, YYEEEE. The CDR3 sequence is CASNEIGQETQYF. Written as DNA, the CDR3 is TGTGCCAGCAATGAGATAGGCCAAGAGACCCAGTACTTC.

The chain joins TRBV10-2 to TRBJ2-7, with 7 nucleotides matching TRBD1. CDR1 is WSHSY and CDR2 is SAAADI in the germline V gene. V shed 10 bases and J 0 bases; nucleotides not matched to a gene: 6. The CDR3 loop spans 13 amino acids. DNA for the CDR3: TGCGCCACCAAGGGGGACAGCTCCTACGAGCAGTACTTC. It codes for CATKGDSSYEQYF.

The chain uses TRBV9 and TRBJ2-1; the D is unclear. V was shortened by 7 bases and J by 10 bases, with 12 bases between the two germline ends. Looked up from germline, CDR1 is SGDLS and CDR2 is YYNGEE. This CDR3 contains 11 residues. The CDR3 bases are TGTGCCAGCTTCCCCCCTGGGGAGCAGTTCTTC. Its protein is CASFPPGEQFF.

The rearrangement joins TRBV11-2 to TRBJ2-2; 7 bases line up with TRBD2. The V segment lost 7 bases and the J segment 5 bases; nucleotides outside the gene matches: 13. This CDR3 region has 16 residues. CDR1 and CDR2 (germline): SGHAT, FQNNGV. CDR3 loop: CASTGGGSVGTGELFF. As DNA, the CDR3 is TGTGCCAGCACTGGGGGGGGATCAGTTGGTACCGGGGAGCTGTTTTTT.

V is TRBV27 and J is TRBJ2-1; D ambiguous. Trimming shortened V by 7 bases and J by 10 bases, and 8 bases separated the two germline ends. Germline V gene sequence: CDR1 MNHEY, CDR2 SMNVEV (reference sequence). This CDR3 has 10 amino acids. The DNA of the CDR3 is TGTGCCAGCACTGGGGTAGAGCAGTTCTTC. Protein sequence: CASTGVEQFF.

The chain uses TRBV9 and TRBJ2-1, with D tentatively TRBD2 (7 bases). The CDR3 is 17 residues long. V lost 0 bases, J lost 4 bases, and 17 bases lay in between. Germline V gives CDR1 SGDLS, CDR2 YYNGEE. CDR3 in DNA: TGTGCCAGCAGCGTAGATGTCGGGGGGCCTAGGTACAATGAGCAGTTCTTC. This sequence encodes CASSVDVGGPRYNEQFF.

This chain links TRBV5-4 with TRBJ2-2; no clear D. Trimming shortened V by 4 bases and J by 6 bases, and 16 bases separated the two germline ends. This CDR3 has 15 amino acids. The germline gives CDR1 SGHNT, CDR2 YYREEE (reference sequence). The CDR3 loop reads CASSLSLLGAGELFF. The CDR3 nucleotides are TGTGCCAGCAGCCTATCGTTGTTGGGTGCCGGGGAGCTGTTTTTT.

Here the CDR3 reads CASSPDPGTGIRTPLHF. The CDR3 DNA sequence: TGCGCCAGCAGCCCAGACCCCGGGACAGGGATAAGGACACCCCTCCACTTT. The chain uses TRBV5-1 and TRBJ1-6; TRBD1 aligns across 9 bases. Germline CDR1 is SGHRS and CDR2 is YFSETQ. J was trimmed by 11 bases and V by 4 bases; bases with no gene match: 16. The CDR3 covers 17 residues.

This chain uses TRBV5-5 with TRBJ2-7, with 9 bases that match TRBD1. V lost 3 bases, J lost 5 bases, and 6 bases stayed unmatched. Germline values: CDR1 SGHKS, CDR2 YYEKEE (reference sequence). The CDR3 covers 14 residues. The DNA for the CDR3 is TGTGCCAGCAGCTCCGGGACAGGGAACCACGAGCAGTACTTC. Translating it yields CASSSGTGNHEQYF.

This chain connects TRBV9 to TRBJ2-1; D not certain. Germline-derived CDR1 and CDR2 are SGDLS and YYNGEE. The ends were cut back, 0 bases at V and 7 bases at J, with 8 bases in the middle. The CDR3 sequence is 13 residues long. CDR3 DNA: TGTGCCAGCAGCGTAGCTCCAGGTAATGAGCAGTTCTTC. Its translation: CASSVAPGNEQFF.

This clone was recorded once. This chain joins TRBV19 and TRBJ2-4, with 7 bases lining up with TRBD2. V shed 1 base, J shed 1 base, and the junction held 1 base outside the gene matches. CDR3 length: 15 amino acids. Looked up from germline, CDR1 is LNHDA and CDR2 is SQIVND (reference sequence). The CDR3 is CASSIGGGAKNIQYF. CDR3 nucleotides: TGTGCCAGTAGTATAGGGGGAGGGGCCAAAAACATTCAGTACTTC.

DNA of the CDR3: TGCAGCGTTGGCTTGTCCGGGGAGCTGTTTTTT. Residues: CSVGLSGELFF. The J gene is TRBJ2-2, the V gene TRBV29-1; D unresolved. Germline V gives CDR1 SQVTM, CDR2 ANQGSEA. The ends were cut back, 4 bases at V and 6 bases at J, with 6 bases in the middle. This CDR3 region has 11 residues.